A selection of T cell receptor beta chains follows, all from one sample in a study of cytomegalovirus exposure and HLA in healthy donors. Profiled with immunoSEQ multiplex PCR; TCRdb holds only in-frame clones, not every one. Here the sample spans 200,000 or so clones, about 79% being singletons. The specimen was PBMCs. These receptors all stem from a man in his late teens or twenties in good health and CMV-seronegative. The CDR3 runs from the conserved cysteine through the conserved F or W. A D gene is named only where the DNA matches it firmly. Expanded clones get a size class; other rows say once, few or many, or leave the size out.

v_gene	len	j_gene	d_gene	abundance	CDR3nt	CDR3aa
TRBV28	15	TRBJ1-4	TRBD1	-	TGTGCCAGCAATCAACAGGGGGCAACTAATGAAAAACTGTTTTTT	CASNQQGATNEKLFF
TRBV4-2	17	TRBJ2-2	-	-	TGTGCCAGCAGCCAAGAATGGGCGGGAAGTTCCATCGGGGAGCTGTTTTTT	CASSQEWAGSSIGELFF
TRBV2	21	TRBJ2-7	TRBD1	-	TGTGCCATCTCTCTTGACCCACTCGTTCAACGGGACAGGGGGCTCCGAAACGAGCAGTACTTC	CAISLDPLVQRDRGLRNEQYF
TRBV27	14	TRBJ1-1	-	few	TGTGCCAGCAGCACAGGGAGTGGAAACACTGAAGCTTTCTTT	CASSTGSGNTEAFF
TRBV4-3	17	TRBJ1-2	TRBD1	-	TGCGCCAGCAGCCAAGATCCAGGGACAGGGGGACGGGGTGGCTACACCTTC	CASSQDPGTGGRGGYTF
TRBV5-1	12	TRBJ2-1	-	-	TGCGCCAGCAGCTTATACTACAATGAGCAGTTCTTC	CASSLYYNEQFF
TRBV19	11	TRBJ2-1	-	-	TGTGCCAGTAGAACGGGCAATGAGCAGTTCTTC	CASRTGNEQFF
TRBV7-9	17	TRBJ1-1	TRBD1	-	TGTGCCAGCAGGCCTAGGGACAGGGGAAGTAGGAACACTGAAGCTTTCTTT	CASRPRDRGSRNTEAFF
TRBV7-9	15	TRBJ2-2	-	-	TGTGCCAGCAGTCGACCACAGGGTGTCGCCGGGGAGCTGTTTTTT	CASSRPQGVAGELFF
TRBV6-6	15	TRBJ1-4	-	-	TGTGCCAGCACTAAACAGATCTCAACTAATGAAAAACTGTTTTTT	CASTKQISTNEKLFF
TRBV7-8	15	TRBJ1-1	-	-	TGTGCCAGCAGCCCCTACAGGGAAAGGAGCACTGAAGCTTTCTTT	CASSPYRERSTEAFF
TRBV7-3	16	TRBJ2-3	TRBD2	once	TGTGCCAGCAGCTTACTAGCGGGGGGGGGCACAGATACGCAGTATTTT	CASSLLAGGGTDTQYF
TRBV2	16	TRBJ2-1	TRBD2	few	TGTGCCAGCAGTGATACTAGCGGGAGGGCCTGGAATGAGCAGTTCTTC	CASSDTSGRAWNEQFF
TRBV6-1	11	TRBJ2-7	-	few	TGTGCCAGCAGTTCGGGACTTAGGCAGTACTTC	CASSSGLRQYF
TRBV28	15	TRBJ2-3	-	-	TGTGCCAGCAGTCTCGTGGGACTCTTGACAGATACGCAGTATTTT	CASSLVGLLTDTQYF
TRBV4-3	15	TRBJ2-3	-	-	TGCGCCAGCAGCCTTGAACTCGGGAGCACAGATACGCAGTATTTT	CASSLELGSTDTQYF
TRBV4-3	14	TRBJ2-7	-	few	TGCGCCAGCAGCCAGGACAGTAGCTCCTACGAGCAGTACTTC	CASSQDSSSYEQYF
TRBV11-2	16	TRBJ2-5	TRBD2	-	TGTGCCAGCAGCTTAAACGGGGCGGGAGCGAGAGAGACCCAGTACTTC	CASSLNGAGARETQYF
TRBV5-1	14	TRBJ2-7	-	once	TGCGCCAGCAGAAATGACTGGAGCTCCTACGAGCAGTACTTC	CASRNDWSSYEQYF
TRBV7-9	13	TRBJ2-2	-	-	TGTGCCAGCAGCCCTCGACAGGACGGGGAGCTGTTTTTT	CASSPRQDGELFF
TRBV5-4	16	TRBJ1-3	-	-	TGTGCCAGCAGCTTGGAGGGTATCAGGGATGGAAACACCATATATTTT	CASSLEGIRDGNTIYF
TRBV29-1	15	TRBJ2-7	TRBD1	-	TGCAGCGTTGAAGTGCAGTCAGGACAGGGGTTCGAGCAGTACTTC	CSVEVQSGQGFEQYF
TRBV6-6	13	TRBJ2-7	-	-	TGTGCCAGCAGTTATGTAGGGGACTACGAGCAGTACTTC	CASSYVGDYEQYF
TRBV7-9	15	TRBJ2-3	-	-	TGTGCCAGCAGCTTCCCCGGACAGATCACAGATACGCAGTATTTT	CASSFPGQITDTQYF
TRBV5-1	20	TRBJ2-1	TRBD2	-	TGCGCCAGCAGCCCCTCGGTTCGGACTAGCGGGAGGGCCGGTGGGAATGAGCAGTTCTTC	CASSPSVRTSGRAGGNEQFF
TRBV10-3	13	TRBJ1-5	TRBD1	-	TGTGCCATCGGACAGGGGGTTGGTCAGCCCCAGCATTTT	CAIGQGVGQPQHF
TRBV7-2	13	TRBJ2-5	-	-	TGTGCCAGCAGAATGTCCAGCCAAGAGACCCAGTACTTC	CASRMSSQETQYF
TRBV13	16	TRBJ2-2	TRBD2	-	TGTGCCAGCAGCCTTGGACTAGCGGGGAACACCGGGGAGCTGTTTTTT	CASSLGLAGNTGELFF
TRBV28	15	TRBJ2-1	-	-	TGTGCCAGCAGTTTATTAGCCAGGGAAGGCAATGAGCAGTTCTTC	CASSLLAREGNEQFF
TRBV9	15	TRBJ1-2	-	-	TGTGCCAGCAGCGCAAACAGGGCGGGTCGGGGCCGCTACACCTTC	CASSANRAGRGRYTF
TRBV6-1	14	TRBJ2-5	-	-	TGTGCCAGCAGTGAAATCACAGGCCTGGGGACCCAGTACTTC	CASSEITGLGTQYF
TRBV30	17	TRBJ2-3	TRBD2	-	TGTGCCTGCCCCCGGACTAGCGGGAGTGGCGACACAGATACGCAGTATTTT	CACPRTSGSGDTDTQYF
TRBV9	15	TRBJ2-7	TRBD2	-	TGTGCCAGCAGCGTATCTAGCGGGGCTCAGGGCGAGCAGTACTTC	CASSVSSGAQGEQYF
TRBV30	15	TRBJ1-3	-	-	TGTGCCTGGAGTGCGACAGAGAGCTCTGGAAACACCATATATTTT	CAWSATESSGNTIYF
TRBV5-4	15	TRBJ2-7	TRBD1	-	TGTGCCAGCAGCTTGTTAACAGGGGGAGTCTACGAGCAGTACTTC	CASSLLTGGVYEQYF
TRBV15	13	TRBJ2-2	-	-	TGTGCCGCCAGCAGAGATCATCACGGGGAGCTGTTTTTT	CAASRDHHGELFF
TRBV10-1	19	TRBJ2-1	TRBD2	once	TGCGCCAGCAGTGAGTCGGGACTAGCGGGGGGGCAATCCTACAATGAGCAGTTCTTC	CASSESGLAGGQSYNEQFF
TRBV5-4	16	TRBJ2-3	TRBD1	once	TGTGCCAGCAGCTTGTGGACAGGCAAAAGCACAGATACGCAGTATTTT	CASSLWTGKSTDTQYF
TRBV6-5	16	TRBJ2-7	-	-	TGTGCCAGCAGTTACTCGTTGGGAGGGGGTCCCTACGAGCAGTACTTC	CASSYSLGGGPYEQYF
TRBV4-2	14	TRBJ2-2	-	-	TGTGCCAGCAGCCAGGAGGTGAACACCGGGGAGCTGTTTTTT	CASSQEVNTGELFF
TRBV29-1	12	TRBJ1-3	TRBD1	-	TGCAGCGGCGGGACAGCTGGAAACACCATATATTTT	CSGGTAGNTIYF
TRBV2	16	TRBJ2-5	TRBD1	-	TGTGCCAGCAGTGAAGCTCGGACAGGGTACCAAGAGACCCAGTACTTC	CASSEARTGYQETQYF
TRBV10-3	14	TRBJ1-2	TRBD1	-	TGTGCCTCAGAACAGAACAGGGGGGAACATGGCTACACCTTC	CASEQNRGEHGYTF